This entry concerns a single T cell receptor (beta chain). This entry comes from a study of blood T cell repertoires in COVID-19. Overall study context: The samples span acute and convalescent COVID-19 from the United States, Italy and Spain.

This CDR3 region has 15 residues. Looked up from germline, CDR1 is MNHEY and CDR2 is SVGEGT. The V end was cut by 0 bases, the J end by 5 bases, with 11 bases between. Sequencing was performed with immunoSEQ multiplex PCR; in TCRdb, only in-frame clones are kept and a portion is missing. The table shows 35,000 to 40,000 clones, with approximately 80% occurring only once. Sequencing was done on a sample of peripheral blood. The V call is TRBV6-2 or TRBV6-3, the J call TRBJ1-5; no firm D call. The receptor's source is a man in his sixties or seventies with acute or convalescent COVID-19. This chain's CDR3 is CASSYSGVRHQPQHF. The CDR3 nucleotides read TGTGCCAGCAGTTACTCCGGGGTTCGCCATCAGCCCCAGCATTTT.